A selection of T cell receptor beta chains follows, all from one sample in a study of blood T cell repertoires in COVID-19. Repertoires were generated with immunoSEQ multiplex PCR, while TCRdb's copy carries only in-frame clones and drops some. This table has 150,000 or so clones, about nine tenths appearing once. The sequenced sample consisted of PBMCs or T cells enriched from blood (not recorded which). Receptors originate from a woman aged 40-49 years who had been exposed to COVID-19. Each CDR3 is given with its conserved first and last residue. D genes are given only for firm matches. Rows may omit the clone size; those that give it use once, few, many or a size class.

clone_size,j_call,v_call,d_call,cdr3_nt,cdr3_aa
.,TRBJ2-1,TRBV5-5,TRBD1,TGTGCCAGCAGCCAAAAGGGGACAGGGGGCTGGGATGAGCAGTTCTTC,CASSQKGTGGWDEQFF
.,TRBJ2-3,TRBV6-4,TRBD2,TGTGCCAGCAGTGTGTGGGGGGGTCGCACAGATACGCAGTATTTT,CASSVWGGRTDTQYF
.,TRBJ1-4,TRBV5-1,TRBD1,TGCGCCAGCAGACCTGACAGGGATGAAAAACTGTTTTTT,CASRPDRDEKLFF
.,TRBJ2-2,TRBV2,.,TGTGCCAGCAGTGAAGGAGTAACGGGCGGGGAGCTGTTTTTT,CASSEGVTGGELFF
.,TRBJ1-2,TRBV15,.,TGTGCCACCAGCAGAGATAGGCAGGTGGATGGCTACACCTTC,CATSRDRQVDGYTF
.,TRBJ2-1,TRBV6-2/TRBV6-3,TRBD1,TGTGCCAGCAGTAACCTTGGGACAGGGGGCTGGAGCTCCTACAATGAGCAGTTCTTC,CASSNLGTGGWSSYNEQFF
.,TRBJ1-4,TRBV25-1,.,TGTGCCAGCTCGGTCCCTACTAATGAAAAACTGTTTTTT,CASSVPTNEKLFF
.,TRBJ2-3,TRBV12-5,TRBD2,TGTGCTAGTGGTCGTGGACTAGCAGGGGCAGATACGCAGTATTTT,CASGRGLAGADTQYF
.,TRBJ1-2,TRBV27,.,TGTGCCAGCAGCCGCGGTTCAGGCCGGGAAGGCTACACCTTC,CASSRGSGREGYTF
.,TRBJ2-1,TRBV3-1/TRBV3-2,TRBD2,TGTGCCAGCAGCCAAGGACTAGCGGGGGAGATCTCCTACAATGAGCAGTTCTTC,CASSQGLAGEISYNEQFF
.,TRBJ1-4,TRBV6-6,.,TGTGCCAGCAGTCCCAGGCAAACAACTAATGAAAAACTGTTTTTT,CASSPRQTTNEKLFF
.,TRBJ2-1,TRBV28,.,TGTGCCAGCAGGACCTCTAGCGTCAATGAGCAGTTCTTC,CASRTSSVNEQFF
.,TRBJ2-3,TRBV19,.,TGTGCCAGTAGTATCACAGGACTAAAAATTTACACAGATACGCAGTATTTT,CASSITGLKIYTDTQYF
once,TRBJ1-5,TRBV10-3,TRBD1,TGTGCCATCAGCGCCGGGGACAGACTCAATCAGCCCCAGCATTTT,CAISAGDRLNQPQHF
once,TRBJ1-3,TRBV5-4,.,TGTGCCAGCAGCTTCGGGAATACAGGGAGCTCTGGAAACACCATATATTTT,CASSFGNTGSSGNTIYF
.,TRBJ2-4,TRBV6-5,.,TGTGCCAGCAGTTACTCGCCGGGAGCCAAAAACATTCAGTACTTC,CASSYSPGAKNIQYF
.,TRBJ1-4,TRBV5-1,.,TGCGCCAGCAGCTTGGCGCATGGGGCTGGCGAAAAACTGTTTTTT,CASSLAHGAGEKLFF
.,TRBJ1-5,TRBV7-8,.,TGTGCCAGCAGCCCCCAGGGAGGGAGGGGCAATCAGCCCCAGCATTTT,CASSPQGGRGNQPQHF
.,TRBJ1-1,TRBV10-3,.,TGTGCCATCAGTGTTCAGGTGAACACTGAAGCTTTCTTT,CAISVQVNTEAFF
.,TRBJ1-1,TRBV25-1,.,TGTGCCAGCAGTGAAGGGACTTTGAGCACCGGGAGAAACACTGAAGCTTTCTTT,CASSEGTLSTGRNTEAFF
.,TRBJ2-1,TRBV27,TRBD2,TGTGCCAGCAGTATGCTAGCGGGGGGGCTCAATGAGCAGTTCTTC,CASSMLAGGLNEQFF
.,TRBJ1-2,TRBV29-1,.,TGCAGCTACGGGAAGGGCGACTATGGCTACACCTTC,CSYGKGDYGYTF
once,TRBJ2-5,TRBV7-2,TRBD2,TGTGCCAGCAGCTTATCGACTGTGACTAGCGGGAGGATCCAAGAGACCCAGTACTTC,CASSLSTVTSGRIQETQYF
.,TRBJ1-1,TRBV7-2,.,TGTGCCAGCAGCTTAGGCGGCCGGCGCACTGAAGCTTTCTTT,CASSLGGRRTEAFF
few,TRBJ1-5,TRBV2,.,TGTGCCAGCAGTGAACAGGGGCGGGATCAGCCCCAGCATTTT,CASSEQGRDQPQHF
.,TRBJ1-3,TRBV19,TRBD1,TGTGCCAGCGAGGGACAGGGGAGGAACACCATATATTTT,CASEGQGRNTIYF
once,TRBJ2-2,TRBV28,TRBD1,TGTGCCAGCAGTTACAGGGGGTGGGGCGGGGAGCTGTTTTTT,CASSYRGWGGELFF
.,TRBJ1-2,TRBV14,.,TGTGCCAGCAGCTCAGGGAGGGGCTACACCTTC,CASSSGRGYTF
.,TRBJ2-7,TRBV11-2,.,TGTGCCAGCAGCTTACAGGGGCAGTACGAGCAGTACTTC,CASSLQGQYEQYF
many,TRBJ1-3,TRBV27,TRBD1,TGTGCCAGCAGTAGACAGGGATCTAACACCATATATTTT,CASSRQGSNTIYF
.,TRBJ1-2,TRBV4-1,TRBD1,TGCGCCAGCAGCCAAGCCGGGACAGGGAGCGACTATGGCTACACCTTC,CASSQAGTGSDYGYTF
.,TRBJ1-1,TRBV3-1/TRBV3-2,TRBD1,TGTGCCAGCAGCCAAGAAGGGGGCACTTGGAAGAACACTGAAGCTTTCTTT,CASSQEGGTWKNTEAFF
.,TRBJ1-3,TRBV6-5,.,TGTGCCAGCAGGCAGGGTAGCTCTGGAAACACCATATATTTT,CASRQGSSGNTIYF
.,TRBJ1-4,TRBV6-5,TRBD1,TGTGCCAGCAGTTACAGGGACAGTACTAATGAAAAACTGTTTTTT,CASSYRDSTNEKLFF
.,TRBJ1-1,TRBV19,.,TGTGCCAGTAGTATAATCCACGGAGAGAACACTGAAGCTTTCTTT,CASSIIHGENTEAFF
.,TRBJ2-7,TRBV7-2,TRBD1,TGTGCCAGCAGCCCACCGGGACAGGGAAGGAGGGAGCAGTACTTC,CASSPPGQGRREQYF
.,TRBJ1-4,TRBV25-1,TRBD1,TGTGCCAGCAGTGAATTTCAGGGGGTTAATGAAAAACTGTTTTTT,CASSEFQGVNEKLFF